Detailed here is one T cell receptor beta chain. The table lists this clonotype with many counts. It lacks a known antigen. No base quality information exists; no much larger clone differs at one position. TCR beta CDR3 regions were amplified from RNA transcripts for repertoire sequencing. HTBI primers and the Qiagen OneStep RT-PCR kit were used in a first-round RT-PCR, which was followed by a second-round multiplex PCR, size selection and purification. Sequencing of the libraries was carried out on an Illumina HiSeq2000 in paired-end mode with 100 bp reads. The study's processing was this. SOAPnuke was used to process the reads, throwing out any read that had adapters, had uncalled bases, had a mean Phred below 15, or lacked an exact constant-primer or identifier match. High-quality paired reads were merged with COPE v1.2.5. Clonotypes were defined as unique nucleotide sequences and were aligned to IMGT TRB V, D and J references using MiTCR v1.1. Only V-J combinations with frequency above 0.0001 were analysed, covering about 99% of repertoires. A TCR clonal expansion and chaos score per V-J combination was defined as the ratio of F50 clonal expansion to chaos observed in the TCRdist matrix. Features were reduced by Welch's t-statistics and random forest to approximately 12 V-J combinations, which fed a naive Bayes classifier. The Morisita-Horn index was used to measure how similar the thyroid and blood repertoires were. TCRdb passed the public sequencing reads through fastp at Q25 and MiXCR, retaining productive beta sequences. Duplicate CDR3 protein sequences are folded into a single record with the most common DNA and genes. Here the V and J calls rest on TCRdb's processing, not on the authors' analysis. Within this sample are roughly 350,000 distinct CDR3 sequences, with roughly 17% of them counted one time only. The ten biggest clones cover roughly 2.3% of the sample.

These data come from a study of Graves' ophthalmopathy and Graves' hyperthyroidism listed by TCRdb under 2018. Study-wide context: Peripheral blood was collected at initial diagnosis, prior to any treatment. To tell Graves' ophthalmopathy apart from Graves' hyperthyroidism, and to predict which patients would progress to ophthalmopathy, the study relied on TCR beta repertoire signatures. In total, 135 blood samples were TCR-sequenced: 40 to 45 ophthalmopathy, approximately 75 hyperthyroidism and some 17 hyperthyroidism-to-ophthalmopathy patients. To explore V-J signatures that distinguish ophthalmopathy from hyperthyroidism, a discovery set of 100 patients was enrolled, made up of 43 with ophthalmopathy and some 60 with stable hyperthyroidism. The independent validation cohort included approximately 19 hyperthyroidism patients plus 17 patients who later progressed from hyperthyroidism to ophthalmopathy. In roughly 6 hyperthyroidism patients, the T-cell repertoires found in thyroid tissue were compared with those found in blood. Following sample collection, hyperthyroidism patients were given methimazole at a starting dose of 30 mg daily, and ophthalmopathy patients were given high-dose intravenous methylprednisolone.

The study at large found these results: Among expanded thyroid clonotypes with frequency above 0.001, most also showed up in blood, which suggests that blood repertoires may reflect the thyroid immune response. In validation, the model predicted ophthalmopathy progression with roughly 68% sensitivity and approximately 72% specificity; 12 predicted patients were CT-confirmed with GO in a median of roughly 6.8 months. No statistical method was used to predetermine the sample size, and group allocation was not hidden from the investigators. In cross-validation, the 13-signature model distinguished ophthalmopathy from stable hyperthyroidism with 85% to 90% sensitivity and 81% to 83% specificity, and in the test set the corresponding values were roughly 80% and 76%.

Hyperthyroidism was defined as stable when no progression to ophthalmopathy occurred within 18 months of follow-up. Hyperthyroidism patients were newly diagnosed, with disease duration under 2 months, and aged 18 to 65 years. Anyone with other autoimmune diseases, uncontrolled infections, pregnancy or lactation was excluded from the study. Diagnosis was based on clinical symptoms, serum thyroxine, TRAb, thyroid ultrasound and orbital computed tomography. Using Ficoll-Paque density gradient centrifugation, PBMCs were isolated from 9 to 10 ml of fresh peripheral blood. Trizol reagent was used to extract the total RNA, and its quality was then checked on an Agilent 2100 Bioanalyzer. For this chain, trimming is 6 bases at the V end and 4 bases at the J end, and the number of junction bases without a gene match is 20. CDR1 and CDR2, looked up from the germline V gene, are SQVTM and ANQGSEA. The CDR3 measures 18 amino acids from cysteine to phenylalanine. Just CDR3 DNA is preserved here, 54 bases in frame from base 1.

The sequenced sample consisted of peripheral blood. The source is an adult woman with stable Graves' hyperthyroidism. The chain was built from TRBV29-1 and TRBJ2-7; 11 central nucleotides agree with TRBD1. The CDR3 region has the sequence CSVNRGTGGSSGFYEQYF. The sequenced DNA is TGCAGCGTAAATCGCGGGACAGGGGGTTCTAGCGGGTTTTACGAGCAGTACTTC.